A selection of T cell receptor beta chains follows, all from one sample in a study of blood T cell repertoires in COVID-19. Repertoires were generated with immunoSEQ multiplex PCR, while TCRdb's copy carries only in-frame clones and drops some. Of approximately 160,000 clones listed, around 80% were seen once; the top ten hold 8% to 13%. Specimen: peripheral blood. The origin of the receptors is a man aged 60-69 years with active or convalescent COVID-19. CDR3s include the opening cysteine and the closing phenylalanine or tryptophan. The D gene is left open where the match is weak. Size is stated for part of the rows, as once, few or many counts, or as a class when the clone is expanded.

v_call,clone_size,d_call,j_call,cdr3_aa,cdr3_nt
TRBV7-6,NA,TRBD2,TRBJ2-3,CASSPGTSYTDTQYF,TGTGCCAGCAGCCCCGGGACTAGCTACACAGATACGCAGTATTTT
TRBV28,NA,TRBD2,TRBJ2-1,CASETSGSINEQFF,TGTGCCAGCGAGACTAGCGGGAGTATAAATGAGCAGTTCTTC
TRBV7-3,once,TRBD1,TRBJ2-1,CASSPDRGRNEQFF,TGTGCCAGCAGCCCCGACAGGGGAAGGAATGAGCAGTTCTTC
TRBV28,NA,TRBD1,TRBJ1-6,CASSWQGASDNSPLHF,TGTGCCAGCAGTTGGCAGGGGGCGTCAGATAATTCACCCCTCCACTTT
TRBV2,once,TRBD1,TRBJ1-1,CASTEGAPRRNTEAFF,TGTGCCAGCACCGAGGGGGCCCCCAGGAGGAACACTGAAGCTTTCTTT
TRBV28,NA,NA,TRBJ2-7,CASSPGTPSYEQYF,TGTGCCAGCAGTCCCGGGACTCCCTCCTACGAGCAGTACTTC
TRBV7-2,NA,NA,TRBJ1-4,CASSLGSANEKLFF,TGTGCCAGCAGCTTAGGGTCGGCTAATGAAAAACTGTTTTTT
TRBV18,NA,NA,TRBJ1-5,CASSPRTELGSNQPQHF,TGTGCCAGCTCACCACGGACAGAACTTGGGAGCAATCAGCCCCAGCATTTT
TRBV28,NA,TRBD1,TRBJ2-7,CASSSGQGGYHEQYF,TGTGCCAGCAGTTCAGGACAGGGTGGTTACCACGAGCAGTACTTC
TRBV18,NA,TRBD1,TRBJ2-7,CASSPRGQGGEQYF,TGTGCCAGCTCACCGCGCGGACAGGGGGGCGAGCAGTACTTC
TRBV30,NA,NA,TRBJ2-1,CAWQEPHNEQFF,TGTGCCTGGCAGGAACCCCACAATGAGCAGTTCTTC